This TCR beta chain was found in a study of T cell repertoires in aging, cancer and after chemotherapy. Whole-study findings and limits: In cancer patients, declining TCR diversity with age involved lost richness and lost evenness. Median generation probability rose over the chemotherapy interval in each cancer cohort, suggesting rebound thymic output.

Peripheral blood genomic DNA, not sorted cells or RNA, was the template. Concerning this clonotype: Its antigen is not known.

A mixed TRB-A/B primer pool amplified rearranged TRB by multiplex touch-down PCR. TCRdb re-called the multiplex PCR reads through MiXCR, storing one row per CDR3 protein. Among about 3,300 distinct CDR3 sequences, 38% were seen once, and the ten largest hold under 50%. V trimming: 5 bases; J trimming: 7 bases; junction bases outside the gene matches: 11. This CDR3 is 15 amino acids long. Germline V gene lookup returns CDR1 MNHEY and CDR2 SVGAGI. The material sequenced was blood. The chain uses TRBV6-5 and TRBJ2-1, with 7 bases fitting TRBD1. The receptor was derived from a human donor in good health. CDR3 sequence reads: CASSRTGDSGNEQFF. The CDR3 DNA sequence: TGTGCCAGCAGTCGCACAGGGGATTCGGGAAATGAGCAGTTCTTC.